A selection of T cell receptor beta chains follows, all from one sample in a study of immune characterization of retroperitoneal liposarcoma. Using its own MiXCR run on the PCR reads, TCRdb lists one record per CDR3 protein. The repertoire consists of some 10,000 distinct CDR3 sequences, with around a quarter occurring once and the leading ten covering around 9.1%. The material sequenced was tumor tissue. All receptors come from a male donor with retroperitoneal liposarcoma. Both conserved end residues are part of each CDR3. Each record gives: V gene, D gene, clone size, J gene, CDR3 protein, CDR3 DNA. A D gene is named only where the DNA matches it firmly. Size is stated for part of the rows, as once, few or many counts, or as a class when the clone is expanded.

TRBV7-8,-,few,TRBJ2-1,CASTPTRTEYEQFF,TGTGCCAGCACCCCGACCCGGACGGAGTACGAGCAGTTCTTC
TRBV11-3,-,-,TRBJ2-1,CASSLGGTEQFF,TGTGCCAGCAGCTTAGGGGGCACTGAGCAGTTCTTC
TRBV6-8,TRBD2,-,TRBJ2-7,CASSGPSGPSYEQYF,TGTGCCAGCAGTGGCCCTAGCGGGCCCTCCTACGAGCAGTACTTC
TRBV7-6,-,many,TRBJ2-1,CASSLTSGNTGNEQFF,TGTGCCAGCAGCTTGACCTCTGGGAATACGGGGAATGAGCAGTTCTTC
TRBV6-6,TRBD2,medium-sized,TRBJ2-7,CASSDSSGGAYNEQYF,TGTGCCAGCAGTGACTCGAGCGGGGGGGCCTACAATGAGCAGTACTTC
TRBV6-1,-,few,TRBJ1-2,CASTQTAAPYGYTF,TGTGCCAGCACCCAGACCGCGGCCCCTTATGGCTACACCTTC
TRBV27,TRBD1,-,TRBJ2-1,CASSLDRAHEQFF,TGTGCCAGCAGTTTAGACAGGGCCCACGAGCAGTTCTTC
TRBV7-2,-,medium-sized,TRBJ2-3,CASSLAQLTDTQYF,TGTGCCAGCAGCTTAGCCCAGCTCACAGATACGCAGTATTTT
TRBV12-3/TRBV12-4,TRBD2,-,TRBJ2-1,CASRGGTSGPYEQFF,TGTGCCAGCAGGGGGGGGACTAGCGGGCCCTACGAGCAGTTCTTC
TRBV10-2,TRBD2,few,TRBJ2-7,CASISGSMNEQYF,TGCGCCAGCATCAGCGGGAGTATGAATGAGCAGTACTTC
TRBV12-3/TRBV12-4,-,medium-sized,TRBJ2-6,CASSLWGTGANVLTF,TGTGCCAGCAGTTTATGGGGTACTGGGGCCAACGTCCTGACTTTC
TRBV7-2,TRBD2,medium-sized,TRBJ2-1,CASSSTAGGRNEQFF,TGTGCCAGCAGCTCGACGGCGGGAGGACGGAATGAGCAGTTCTTC
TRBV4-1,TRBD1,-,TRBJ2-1,CASSHTGTGWDEQFF,TGCGCCAGCAGCCACACGGGGACAGGGTGGGATGAGCAGTTCTTC
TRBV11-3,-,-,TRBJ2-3,CASKTPSLFF,TGTGCCAGCAAAACGCCGTCCCTGTTCTTC
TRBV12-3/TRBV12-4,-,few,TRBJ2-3,CASSVARDTQYF,TGTGCCAGCAGTGTGGCCCGAGATACGCAGTATTTT
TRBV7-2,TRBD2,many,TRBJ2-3,CASSLGSGGTDTQYF,TGTGCCAGCAGCTTAGGGAGCGGGGGCACAGATACGCAGTATTTT
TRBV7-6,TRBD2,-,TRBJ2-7,CASRLLAGGPNEQYF,TGTGCCAGCCGACTCCTAGCGGGAGGGCCAAATGAGCAGTACTTC
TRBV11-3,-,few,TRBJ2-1,CASSLVGRGPFF,TGTGCCAGCAGCTTAGTGGGCAGGGGACCGTTCTTC
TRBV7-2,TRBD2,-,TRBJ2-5,CASSLAPTSGSSYNEQYF,TGTGCCAGCAGCTTAGCCCCAACTAGCGGGAGCTCCTACAATGAGCAGTACTTC
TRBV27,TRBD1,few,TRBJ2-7,CASRQGFGEQYF,TGTGCCAGCAGACAGGGGTTTGGCGAGCAGTACTTC
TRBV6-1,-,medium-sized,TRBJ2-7,CASSSGTAAYEQYF,TGTGCCAGCAGTAGCGGGACAGCAGCCTACGAGCAGTACTTC
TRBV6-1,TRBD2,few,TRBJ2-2,CASSLGLAGGTGELFF,TGTGCCAGCAGTTTAGGACTAGCGGGTGGCACCGGGGAGCTGTTTTTT
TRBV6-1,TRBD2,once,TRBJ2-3,CASRLAGADTQYF,TGTGCCAGCCGACTAGCGGGAGCAGATACGCAGTATTTT
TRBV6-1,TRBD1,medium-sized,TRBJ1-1,CASSEGRGQGRTEAFF,TGTGCCAGCAGTGAAGGCAGGGGACAGGGGAGAACTGAAGCTTTCTTT
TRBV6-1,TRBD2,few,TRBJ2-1,CASSGKREGWGYNEQFF,TGTGCCAGCAGTGGAAAGCGGGAGGGTTGGGGCTACAATGAGCAGTTCTTC
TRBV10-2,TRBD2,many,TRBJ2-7,CASRPRGDDNEQYF,TGCGCCAGCAGACCACGGGGGGATGACAATGAGCAGTACTTC
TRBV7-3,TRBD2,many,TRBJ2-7,CASSSDGTSDNEQYF,TGTGCCAGCAGTTCGGACGGGACTAGCGACAATGAGCAGTACTTC
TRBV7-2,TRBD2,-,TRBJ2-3,CASSPLSGRPDTQYF,TGTGCCAGCAGTCCTCTCAGCGGGAGGCCAGATACGCAGTATTTT
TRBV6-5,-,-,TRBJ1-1,CASSYPGPQNTEAFF,TGTGCCAGCAGTTACCCCGGGCCGCAGAACACTGAAGCTTTCTTT
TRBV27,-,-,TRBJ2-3,CASSLSSTDTQYF,TGTGCCAGCAGTTTATCGAGCACAGATACGCAGTATTTT
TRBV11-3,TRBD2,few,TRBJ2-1,CASSSRGGFTGEQFF,TGTGCCAGCAGCTCGCGCGGGGGGTTCACGGGTGAGCAGTTCTTC
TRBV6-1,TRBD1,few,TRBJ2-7,CASSIGQGRHNEQYF,TGTGCCAGCAGTATAGGACAGGGAAGGCACAATGAGCAGTACTTC
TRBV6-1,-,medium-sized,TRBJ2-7,CASSARGGGYYEQYF,TGTGCCAGCAGTGCCCGGGGAGGGGGTTACTACGAGCAGTACTTC
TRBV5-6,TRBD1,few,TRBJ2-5,CASSWGTGFETQYF,TGTGCCAGCAGCTGGGGGACAGGGTTCGAGACCCAGTACTTC
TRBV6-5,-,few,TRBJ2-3,CASRSGSIDTQYF,TGTGCCAGCAGGTCAGGGAGTATAGATACGCAGTATTTT
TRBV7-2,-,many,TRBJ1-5,CASSLGSGARYQPQHF,TGTGCCAGCAGCTTAGGGTCCGGGGCTCGGTATCAGCCCCAGCATTTT
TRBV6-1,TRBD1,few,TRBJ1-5,CASSGTGEGSQPQHF,TGTGCCAGCAGTGGCACAGGGGAGGGAAGTCAGCCCCAGCATTTT
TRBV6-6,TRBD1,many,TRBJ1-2,CASSYETGGGGYTF,TGTGCCAGCAGTTACGAGACAGGGGGTGGGGGCTACACCTTC
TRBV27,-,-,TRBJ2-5,CASSLGSHNPSSPGVRETQYF,TGTGCCAGCAGTTTGGGATCACATAACCCTAGTTCACCTGGGGTAAGAGAGACCCAGTACTTC
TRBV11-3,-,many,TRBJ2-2,CASSLGNALTGELFF,TGTGCCAGCAGCTTAGGGAATGCCTTGACCGGGGAGCTGTTTTTT
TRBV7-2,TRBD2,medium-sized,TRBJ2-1,CASSRSGRRSYNEQFF,TGTGCCAGCAGCCGTAGCGGGAGAAGGTCCTACAATGAGCAGTTCTTC
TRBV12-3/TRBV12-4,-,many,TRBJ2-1,CASRIRSYNEQFF,TGTGCCAGCAGGATCCGATCCTACAATGAGCAGTTCTTC
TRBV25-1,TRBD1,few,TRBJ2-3,CASSDPRGQSTDTQYF,TGTGCCAGCAGTGATCCAAGGGGGCAAAGCACAGATACGCAGTATTTT
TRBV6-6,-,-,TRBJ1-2,CASSSEGTYGYTF,TGTGCCAGCAGTTCAGAGGGGACCTATGGCTACACCTTC
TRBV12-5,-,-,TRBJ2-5,CASGRIPNEQYF,TGTGCTAGTGGCAGAATCCCAAATGAGCAGTACTTC
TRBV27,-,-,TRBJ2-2,CASKGTPNTGELFF,TGTGCCAGCAAGGGGACTCCGAACACCGGGGAGCTGTTTTTT
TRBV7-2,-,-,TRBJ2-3,CASSPGAPDTQYF,TGTGCCAGCAGCCCCGGTGCCCCAGATACGCAGTATTTT
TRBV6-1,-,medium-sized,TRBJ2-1,CASTDPRAYEQFF,TGTGCCAGCACGGACCCGCGTGCCTACGAGCAGTTCTTC
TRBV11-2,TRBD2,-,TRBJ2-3,CASSLESWGGVSTDTQYF,TGTGCCAGCAGCTTAGAGTCGTGGGGGGGTGTTAGCACAGATACGCAGTATTTT
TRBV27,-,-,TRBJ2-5,CASSPLGGEEETQYF,TGTGCCAGCAGTCCCCTCGGGGGAGAGGAAGAGACCCAGTACTTC
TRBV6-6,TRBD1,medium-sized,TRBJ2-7,CASSYSNYGTGAYEQYF,TGTGCCAGCAGTTACTCGAATTACGGGACAGGGGCATACGAGCAGTACTTC